What follows are 16 T cell receptor beta chains derived from one specimen sequenced in a study of HIV-infected patients and healthy controls. cDNA was made from 500 ng RNA using alpha and beta constant primers. Each of the alpha and beta chains got its own library through chain-specific third strand synthesis with indices. TCRdb used MiXCR to reprocess the 5' RACE reads, holding one entry per CDR3 protein. The top ten hold about 1.9% of the sample, which has under 20,000 distinct CDR3 sequences, around 5.5% seen once. All unsorted peripheral T cells were captured because whole blood was used without fractionation. Sequencing was done on a sample of blood. These receptors all stem from an adult in good health.

This clonotype was observed many times. V and J are TRBV25-1 and TRBJ2-1; D is uncertain. CDR1 MGHDK and CDR2 SYGVNS come from the germline V gene. The CDR3 runs to 12 residues. V lost 5 bases and J 4 bases, leaving 6 bases between the germline ends. The CDR3 nucleotides read TGTGCCAGCAGTCCCGTTTACAATGAGCAGTTCTTC. Amino acids: CASSPVYNEQFF.

The sample holds many counts of this clonotype. The CDR3 bases are TGTGCCAGTAGTCTGGGGGCTGAGTATCAGCCCCAGCATTTT. It encodes CASSLGAEYQPQHF. The V and J genes are TRBV19 and TRBJ1-5, with TRBD1 as a possible D gene (6 bases). The V end lost 5 bases, the J end lost 5 bases, and 13 bases lay between the germline ends. The CDR3 length is 14 residues. CDR1 and CDR2 from the germline V gene are LNHDA and SQIVND (reference sequence).

Sample share makes this clonotype medium-sized. This is likely a read error, given that the CDR3 carries no conserved phenylalanine or tryptophan at its end. The limits of the CDR3 on the DNA are not certain, so only TCRdb's listed CDR3 is given. This chain uses TRBV4-3 with TRBJ2-7; the table's D call TRBD1 went unverified against the DNA. Germline V gene data show CDR1 as LGHNA and CDR2 as YSLEER. Ends included, the CDR3 has 9 residues. The CDR3 loop is CASSQGKQA.

This clonotype was seen many times. This chain connects TRBV5-1 to TRBJ2-1; weak D call: TRBD2 (6 bases). Trimming took 4 bases from V and 0 from J, leaving 11 bases between them. The CDR3 spans 15 residues. Looked up from germline, CDR1 is SGHRS and CDR2 is YFSETQ. This CDR3 reads CASSAGGLSYNEQFF. DNA for the CDR3: TGCGCCAGCAGCGCCGGGGGACTCTCCTACAATGAGCAGTTCTTC.

This clonotype showed up many times. One junction end disagrees with the germline gene, perhaps due to a read error. The CDR3 here is CASSPRGGETQYF. The DNA for the CDR3 is TGTGCTAGCAGCCCGAGGGGGGGCGAGACCCAGTACTTC. The gene calls are TRBV7-7 and TRBJ2-5; tentatively, D is TRBD2 (7 bases). The CDR3 totals 13 residues. The germline V gene encodes CDR1 SSHAT and CDR2 FNYEAQ (reference sequence).

Many counts were recorded for this clonotype. This chain links TRBV20-1 with TRBJ1-5, with unresolved D. This CDR3 has 16 amino acids. The germline CDR1 and CDR2 sequences are DFQATT and SNEGSKA (reference sequence). V was shortened by 0 bases and J by 0 bases, with 12 bases between the two germline ends. This chain's CDR3 is CSAREPRPSSNQPQHF. The DNA of the CDR3 is TGCAGTGCTAGAGAACCCCGGCCAAGTAGCAATCAGCCCCAGCATTTT.

This clonotype is labeled medium-sized. CDR3 amino acids: CASSHSRANTEAFF. The CDR3 nucleotides are TGTGCCAGCAGCCATTCGCGTGCGAACACTGAAGCTTTCTTT. This rearrangement joins TRBV3-1 to TRBJ1-1, with D unclear. The CDR3 spans 14 residues. Trimming shortened V by 3 bases and J by 1 base, and 9 bases separated the two germline ends. From germline, CDR1 is LGHDT and CDR2 YNNKEL (reference sequence).

This clonotype was detected many times. The chain is built from TRBV12-3 or TRBV12-4 and TRBJ1-2; D gene unclear. The CDR3 is 12 residues long. The V gene lost 3 bases and the J gene lost 4 bases, with 6 bases spanning the gap. CDR3 sequence reads: CASSFGFYGYTF. The CDR3 nucleotides read TGTGCCAGCAGTTTTGGATTCTATGGCTACACCTTC.

This clonotype was recorded many times. The V and J genes are TRBV7-3 and TRBJ2-3, with TRBD1 as a possible D gene (5 bases). This CDR3 is 17 amino acids long. V lost 3 bases, J lost 3 bases, and 19 bases lay in between. Germline-derived CDR1 and CDR2 are SGHTA and FQGTGA. CDR3 sequence (DNA): TGTGCCAGCAGCTTTCTTGAAAGAAGGGGTGGGACAGATACGCAGTATTTT. Its translation: CASSFLERRGGTDTQYF.

This clonotype was detected ten times or more. J is TRBJ1-5 and V is TRBV7-2; weak D call: TRBD1 (6 bases). Germline CDR1 is SGHTA and CDR2 is FQGNSA. The CDR3 covers 15 residues. V was pared by 4 bases and J by 4 bases, with 14 bases between. Written as DNA, the CDR3 is TGTGCCAGCAGCTCCCAAGGACAGATTAATCAGCCCCAGCATTTT. This gives the protein CASSSQGQINQPQHF.

Many counts were recorded for this clonotype. This sequence joins TRBV6-5 and TRBJ1-1, with D tentatively TRBD1 (5 bases). Between the trimmed V and J ends, which lost 2 bases and 7 bases, there was a span of 14 bases. Germline V gene lookup returns CDR1 MNHEY and CDR2 SVGAGI. The CDR3 spans 14 residues. The CDR3: CASSYGGEGGEAFF. The CDR3 DNA follows: TGTGCCAGCAGTTACGGAGGGGAAGGTGGTGAAGCTTTCTTT.

This clonotype qualifies as medium-sized. This chain joins TRBV11-1 and TRBJ2-2; D gene uncertain. V lost 0 bases and J 1 base, leaving 6 bases between the germline ends. CDR1 and CDR2 from the germline V gene are SGHAT and FQDESV (reference sequence). The CDR3 runs 15 residues. CDR3 protein: CASSLAMQNTGELFF. The CDR3 DNA follows: TGTGCCAGCAGCTTAGCTATGCAGAACACCGGGGAGCTGTTTTTT.

This clonotype was recorded at least ten times. This CDR3 reads CASSLRGNQPQHF. The CDR3 region has the DNA TGTGCCAGCAGCTTACGGGGCAATCAGCCCCAGCATTTT. The rearrangement joins TRBV7-2 to TRBJ1-5, with unresolved D. Germline loops: CDR1 SGHTA, CDR2 FQGNSA. The CDR3 contains 13 residues. The V end lost 2 bases, the J end lost 2 bases, and 4 bases lay between the germline ends.

This clonotype was recorded many times. The genes are TRBV20-1 and TRBJ2-2; D might be TRBD1 (6 bases). Germline CDR1 and CDR2: DFQATT and SNEGSKA (reference sequence). Trimming took 5 bases from V and 3 from J, leaving 19 bases between them. This CDR3 contains 16 residues. The CDR3 DNA sequence: TGCAGTGCTCCCCTTCCCAGGGGTCGATACACCGGGGAGCTGTTTTTT. It translates to CSAPLPRGRYTGELFF.

There are many counts of this clonotype. This chain joins TRBV2 and TRBJ2-3; D might be TRBD2 (6 bases). This CDR3 comprises 14 residues. V gave up 7 bases and J gave up 2 bases, with 13 bases separating them. Germline V gene sequence: CDR1 SNHLY, CDR2 FYNNEI. The CDR3 reads CASKEGTYTDTQYF. The CDR3 DNA is TGTGCCAGCAAGGAGGGGACTTACACAGATACGCAGTATTTT. The variable domain in full, completed from reference TRBV2 and TRBJ2-3, reads EPEVTQTPSHQVTQMGQEVILRCVPISNHLYFYWYRQILGQKVEFLVSFYNNEISEKSEIFDDQFSVERPDGSNFTLKIRSTKLEDSAMYFCASKEGTYTDTQYFGPGTRLTVL.

This clonotype was observed many times. The rearrangement uses TRBV6-5 and TRBJ1-2; D remains unclear. Germline loops: CDR1 MNHEY, CDR2 SVGAGI. Trimming cost V 2 bases and J 4 bases, with 14 bases left between them. This CDR3 is 15 amino acids long. The CDR3: CASSYISRSGYGYTF. The CDR3 nucleotides are TGTGCCAGCAGTTACATTTCGAGGTCTGGCTATGGCTACACCTTC.